The 8 T cell receptor beta chains given below trace back to one sample, sequenced in a study of blood T cell repertoires in COVID-19. The table came from immunoSEQ multiplex PCR; TCRdb's copy has only in-frame clones and leaves some out. The repertoire holds about 150,000 clones, with 80% to 90% as singletons. Sequenced material: peripheral blood. These receptors all stem from a woman aged 60 to 75 with active COVID-19.

The rearrangement links TRBV6-2 or TRBV6-3 to TRBJ1-1, with 7 bases lining up with TRBD1. Germline trimming cut 0 bases from V and 5 bases from J; bases unmatched to any gene: 15. The germline gives CDR1 MNHEY, CDR2 SVGEGT. This CDR3 has 18 amino acids. The CDR3 spells CASSYSKQGSLGRTEAFF. CDR3 DNA: TGTGCCAGCAGTTACTCGAAACAGGGGTCATTAGGACGGACTGAAGCTTTCTTT.

V and J are TRBV28 and TRBJ2-3; the match to TRBD2 covers 14 bases. The CDR3 is 16 amino acids. Trimming took 4 bases from V and 6 from J; bases not matched to a gene: 6. From germline, CDR1 is MDHEN and CDR2 SYDVKM. CDR3 amino acids: CASSSRGLAGADTQYF. CDR3 bases: TGTGCCAGCAGTTCCCGGGGACTAGCGGGAGCTGATACGCAGTATTTT.

This clone came up once. The gene calls are TRBV19 and TRBJ2-1, with D unresolved. The germline V gene has CDR1 LNHDA and CDR2 SQIVND (reference sequence). The CDR3 covers 15 residues. Trimming removed 3 bases at V and 7 bases at J, with 16 bases between. CDR3 nucleotide sequence: TGTGCCAGTAGTATGGCCCGGCCCTACGGGAATGAGCAGTTCTTC. This translates into CASSMARPYGNEQFF.

Written as DNA, the CDR3 is TGTGCCAGCAGCTTGGACAGGGGCTATAACACCGGGGAGCTGTTTTTT. Amino acid sequence: CASSLDRGYNTGELFF. The rearrangement joins TRBV5-4 to TRBJ2-2, with 7 nucleotides matching TRBD1. Germline CDR1 and CDR2: SGHNT and YYREEE (reference sequence). The CDR3 sequence is 16 residues long. The V segment lost 0 bases and the J segment 2 bases; nucleotides outside the gene matches: 4.

The chain joins TRBV5-5 to TRBJ1-1; D unclear. Trimming stripped 1 base from V and 4 bases from J, with 11 bases between. Germline lookup yields CDR1 SGHKS and CDR2 YYEKEE (reference sequence). The CDR3 loop spans 14 amino acids. The CDR3 DNA is TGTGCCAGCAGCTTGTTAACGGGAAGCACTGAAGCTTTCTTT. Protein sequence: CASSLLTGSTEAFF.

The chain uses TRBV28 and TRBJ2-7; 9 bases map to TRBD1. V lost 5 bases and J lost 1; bases outside the gene matches: 6. Germline CDR1 reads MDHEN; CDR2 reads SYDVKM. There are 15 residues in the CDR3. The CDR3 is CASSEGDRVSYEQYF. The CDR3 region has the DNA TGTGCCAGCAGTGAGGGGGACAGGGTTTCCTACGAGCAGTACTTC.

The CDR3 spells CASSPPAGDAGELFF. CDR3 coding DNA: TGTGCCAGCTCACCCCCAGCGGGAGACGCCGGGGAGCTGTTTTTT. The rearrangement joins TRBV18 to TRBJ2-2, with 8 bases fitting TRBD2. The germline V gene has CDR1 KGHSH and CDR2 LQKENI. This CDR3 spans 15 amino acids. The ends lost 3 bases at V and 6 bases at J; junction bases unmatched: 6.

There are a few counts of this clone. The CDR3 here is CASSLIGGKDTQYF. The DNA of the CDR3 is TGTGCCAGCAGCTTAATTGGGGGCAAAGATACGCAGTATTTT. The V call is TRBV7-3, the J call TRBJ2-3; D may be TRBD1 (6 bases). CDR3 length: 14 amino acids. The V gene's germline CDR1 is SGHTA and CDR2 FQGTGA. Deletions cut 1 base from V and 5 bases from J, with 10 bases between.